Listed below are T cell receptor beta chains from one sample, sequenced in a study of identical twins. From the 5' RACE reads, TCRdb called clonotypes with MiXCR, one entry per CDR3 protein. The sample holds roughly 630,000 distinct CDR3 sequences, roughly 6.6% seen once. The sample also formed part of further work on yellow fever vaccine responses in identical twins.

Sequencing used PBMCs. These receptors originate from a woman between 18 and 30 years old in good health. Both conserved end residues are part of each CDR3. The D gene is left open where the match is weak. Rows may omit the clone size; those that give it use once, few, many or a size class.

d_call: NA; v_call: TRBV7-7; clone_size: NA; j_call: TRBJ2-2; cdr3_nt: TGTGCCAGCAGCTTAGACAGGGCCGCGAACACCGGGGAGCTGTTTTTT; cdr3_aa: CASSLDRAANTGELFF
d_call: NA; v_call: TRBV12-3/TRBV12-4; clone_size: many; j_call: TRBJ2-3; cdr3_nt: TGTGCCAGCAGCGGACGGGGAACAGATACGCAGTATTTT; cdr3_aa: CASSGRGTDTQYF
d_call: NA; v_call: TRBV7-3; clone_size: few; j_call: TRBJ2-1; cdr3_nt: TGTGCCAGCAGCTTAAGGACCCCCAACTCCCAGTTCTTC; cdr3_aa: CASSLRTPNSQFF
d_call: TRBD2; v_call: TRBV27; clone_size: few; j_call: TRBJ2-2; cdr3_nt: TGTGCCAGCAGTCCGCTAGCGGGAGGCTCCGGGGAGCTGTTTTTT; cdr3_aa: CASSPLAGGSGELFF
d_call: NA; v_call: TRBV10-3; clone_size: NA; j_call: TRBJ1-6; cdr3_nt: TGTGCCATCAGTGACCCCGACTCCCTGGACTCCTATAATTCACCCCTCCACTTT; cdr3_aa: CAISDPDSLDSYNSPLHF
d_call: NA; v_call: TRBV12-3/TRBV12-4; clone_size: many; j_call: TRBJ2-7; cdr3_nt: TGTGCCAGCAGTAACCCTGGGGCGCACGAGCAGTACTTC; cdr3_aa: CASSNPGAHEQYF
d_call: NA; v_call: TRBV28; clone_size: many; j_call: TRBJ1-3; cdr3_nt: TGTGCCAGCAGTTTTGTCCCCGGACAGCCCAAACAAACCAGCTCTGGAAACACCATATATTTT; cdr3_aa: CASSFVPGQPKQTSSGNTIYF
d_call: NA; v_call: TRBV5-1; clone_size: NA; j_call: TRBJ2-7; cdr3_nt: TGCGCCAGCAGCATACAGGACAACTCCTACGAGCAGTACTTC; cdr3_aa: CASSIQDNSYEQYF
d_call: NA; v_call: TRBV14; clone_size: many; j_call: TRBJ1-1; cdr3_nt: TGTGCCAGCAGCCAAGAGGGGGTGAGGGCTTTCTTT; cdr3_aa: CASSQEGVRAFF
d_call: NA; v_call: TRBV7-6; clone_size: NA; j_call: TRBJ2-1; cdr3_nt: TGTGCCAGCAGCCAATCTTACGCCGGGGATGAGCAGTTCTTC; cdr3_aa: CASSQSYAGDEQFF
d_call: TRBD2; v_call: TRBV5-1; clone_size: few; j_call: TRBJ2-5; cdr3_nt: TGCGCCAGCAGCTCGGGACTAGCGGGAGTAGGGCTCGCAGAGACCCAGTACTTC; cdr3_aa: CASSSGLAGVGLAETQYF
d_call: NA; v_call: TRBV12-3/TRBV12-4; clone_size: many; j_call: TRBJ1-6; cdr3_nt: TGTGCCAGCACAGAAGGGGTTTCACCCCTCCACTTT; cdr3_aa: CASTEGVSPLHF
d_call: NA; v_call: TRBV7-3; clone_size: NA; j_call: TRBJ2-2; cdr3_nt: TGTGCCAGCAGCCCCCAGGGACATACTACCGGGGAGCTGTTTTTT; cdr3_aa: CASSPQGHTTGELFF
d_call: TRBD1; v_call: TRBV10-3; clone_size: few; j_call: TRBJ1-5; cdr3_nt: TGTGCCATCAGTGAGTCTCGGGACAGGGCCGGTCAGCCCCAGCATTTT; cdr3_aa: CAISESRDRAGQPQHF
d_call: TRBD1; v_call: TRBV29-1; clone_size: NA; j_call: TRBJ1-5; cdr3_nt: TGCAGCGTTCAGACAGGGGGCATGCAGCCCCAGCATTTT; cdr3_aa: CSVQTGGMQPQHF
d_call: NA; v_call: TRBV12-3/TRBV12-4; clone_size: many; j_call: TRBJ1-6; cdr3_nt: TGTGCCAGCAGCACAGGGCTCGATAATTCACCCCTCCACTTT; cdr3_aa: CASSTGLDNSPLHF
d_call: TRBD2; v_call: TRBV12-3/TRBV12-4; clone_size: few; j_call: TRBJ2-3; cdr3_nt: TGTGCCAGCACACTTGGGGAGGCGGGGGGTGGCACAGATACGCAGTATTTT; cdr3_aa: CASTLGEAGGGTDTQYF
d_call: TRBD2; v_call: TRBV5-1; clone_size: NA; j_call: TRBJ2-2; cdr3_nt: TGCGCCAGCAGCAGTCCTCTACTAGCGGGCACCGGGGAGCTGTTTTTT; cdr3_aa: CASSSPLLAGTGELFF
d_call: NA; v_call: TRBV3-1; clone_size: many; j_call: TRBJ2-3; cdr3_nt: TGTGCCAGCAGCCAAGACTTGGTGGCGGTGAGCACAGATACGCAGTATTTT; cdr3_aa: CASSQDLVAVSTDTQYF
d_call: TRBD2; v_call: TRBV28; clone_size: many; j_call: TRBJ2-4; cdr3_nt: TGTGCCAGCAGCCGTCCGGGACTAGACCTAAACATTCAGTACTTC; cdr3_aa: CASSRPGLDLNIQYF
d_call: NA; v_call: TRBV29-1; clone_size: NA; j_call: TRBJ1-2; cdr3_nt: TGCAGCGTTGTGGTGGGAGACTATGGCTACACCTTC; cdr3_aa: CSVVVGDYGYTF
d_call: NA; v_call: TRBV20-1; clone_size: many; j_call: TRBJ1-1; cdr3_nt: TGCAGTGCTAGAGGACAGGTCGTAAACACTGAAGCTTTCTTT; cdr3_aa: CSARGQVVNTEAFF
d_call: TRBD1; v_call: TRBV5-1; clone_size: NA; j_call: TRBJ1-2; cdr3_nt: TGCGCCAGCAGCCAAGGCGGACAGGGGAGCCATGGCTACACCTTC; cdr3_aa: CASSQGGQGSHGYTF
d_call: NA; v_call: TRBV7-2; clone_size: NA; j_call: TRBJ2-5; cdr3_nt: TGTGCCACCCTCGGTGGGGTAAGGGAGACCCAGTACTTC; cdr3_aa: CATLGGVRETQYF
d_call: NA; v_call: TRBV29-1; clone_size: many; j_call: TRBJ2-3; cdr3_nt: TGCAGCGTTGGGTATGGACAGCAGAGCACAGATACGCAGTATTTT; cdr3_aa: CSVGYGQQSTDTQYF
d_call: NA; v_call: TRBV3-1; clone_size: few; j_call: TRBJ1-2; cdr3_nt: TGTGCCAGCAGCCACTTCTCCCTGTATGGCTACACCTTC; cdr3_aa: CASSHFSLYGYTF
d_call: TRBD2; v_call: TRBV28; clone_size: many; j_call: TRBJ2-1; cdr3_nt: TGTGCCAGCAGTTTGCTAAGCGGGAGCTACAATGAGCAGTTCTTC; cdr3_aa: CASSLLSGSYNEQFF
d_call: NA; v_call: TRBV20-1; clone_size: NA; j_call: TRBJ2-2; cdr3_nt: TGCAGTGCTAGCGGGAGAGGAGAGGCCGGGGAGCTGTTTTTT; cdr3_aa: CSASGRGEAGELFF
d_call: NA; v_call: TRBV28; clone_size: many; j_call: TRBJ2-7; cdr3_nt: TGTGCCAGCAGTTTGCACTCGGGACACTCGACCTACGAGCAGTACTTC; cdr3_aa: CASSLHSGHSTYEQYF
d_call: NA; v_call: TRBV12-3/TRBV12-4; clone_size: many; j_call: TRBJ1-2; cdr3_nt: TGTGCCAGCAGTCGACAGGACTTCACCTCGGTTGTCACCTTC; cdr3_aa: CASSRQDFTSVVTF
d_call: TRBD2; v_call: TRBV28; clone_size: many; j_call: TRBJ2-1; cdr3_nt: TGTGCCAGCCGCTTAACTAGCGGGGCCTACAATGAGCAGTTCTTC; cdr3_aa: CASRLTSGAYNEQFF
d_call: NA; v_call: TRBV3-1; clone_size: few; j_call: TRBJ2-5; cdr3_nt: TGTGCCAGCAGCCATGGTGCGGAGACCCAGTACTTC; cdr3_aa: CASSHGAETQYF
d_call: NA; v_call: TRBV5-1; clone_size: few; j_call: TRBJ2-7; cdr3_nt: TGCGCCAGCAGAGGGGCGGTTGAGCAGTACTTC; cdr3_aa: CASRGAVEQYF
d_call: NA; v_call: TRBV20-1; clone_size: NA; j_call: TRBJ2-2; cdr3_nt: TGCAGTGCCCCATTCAGGCGCACCGGGGAGCTGTTTTTT; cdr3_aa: CSAPFRRTGELFF
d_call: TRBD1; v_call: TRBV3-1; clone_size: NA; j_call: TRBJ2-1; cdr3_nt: TGTGCCAGCAGGGCTGAAACAGGGGGCGCTGGGAATGAGCAGTTCTTC; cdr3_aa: CASRAETGGAGNEQFF
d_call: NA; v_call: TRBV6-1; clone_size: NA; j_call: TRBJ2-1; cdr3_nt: TGTGCCAGCAGTAAAACGGGAGCACCCTACAATGAGCAGTTCTTC; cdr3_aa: CASSKTGAPYNEQFF
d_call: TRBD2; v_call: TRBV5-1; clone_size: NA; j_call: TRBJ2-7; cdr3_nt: TGCGCCAGCAGCTTGGGGAAGACTAGCGGGGCCTCCTACGAGCAGTACTTC; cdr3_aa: CASSLGKTSGASYEQYF
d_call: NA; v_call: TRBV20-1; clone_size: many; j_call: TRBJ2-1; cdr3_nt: TGCAGTGTTCTCTTCGCGGGGTTCAATGAGCAGTTCTTC; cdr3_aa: CSVLFAGFNEQFF
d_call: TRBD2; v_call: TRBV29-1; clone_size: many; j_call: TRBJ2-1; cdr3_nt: TGCAGCGTTGACGCTAGCGGGAGAGTATTCTCCTACAATGAGCAGTTCTTC; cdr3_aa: CSVDASGRVFSYNEQFF
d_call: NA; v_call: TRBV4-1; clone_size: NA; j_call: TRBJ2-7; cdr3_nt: TGCGCCAGCAGCCAAGATGTCTTTATCTACGAGCAGTACTTC; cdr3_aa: CASSQDVFIYEQYF
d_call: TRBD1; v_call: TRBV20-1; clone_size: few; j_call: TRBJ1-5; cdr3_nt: TGCAGTGCTCTCGGGACAGGTAACAATCAGCCCCAGCATTTT; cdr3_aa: CSALGTGNNQPQHF
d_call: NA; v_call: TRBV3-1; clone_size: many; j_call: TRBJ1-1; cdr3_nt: TGTGCCAGCAGCGCCAGTCGCTCCTGGAACACTGAAGCTTTCTTT; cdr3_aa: CASSASRSWNTEAFF
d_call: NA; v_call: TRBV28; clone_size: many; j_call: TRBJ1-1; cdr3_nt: TGTGCCAGCAGTTTTCCTCGATTGGCAGCTTCCACTGAAGCTTTCTTT; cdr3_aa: CASSFPRLAASTEAFF
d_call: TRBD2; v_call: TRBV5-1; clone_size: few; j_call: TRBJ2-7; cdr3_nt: TGCGCCAGCAGCCCCGGACTAGCGGGAGAGGGGGAGCAGTACTTC; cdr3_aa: CASSPGLAGEGEQYF
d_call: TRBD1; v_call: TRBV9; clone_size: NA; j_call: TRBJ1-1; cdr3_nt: TGTGCCAGCAGCGCAGGACAGGGCGCTCTCACTGAAGCTTTCTTT; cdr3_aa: CASSAGQGALTEAFF